This T cell receptor beta chain derives from a study of blood T cells in healthy people across ages. With a J-beta primer mix and a sample-barcoded 5' primer, a second PCR ran about 7 to 12 cycles. TCRdb reanalysed the 5' RACE reads using MiXCR and keeps one entry per CDR3 protein. This sample has 1.2 million to 1.5 million distinct CDR3 sequences; 45% to 70% occur once, and the top ten carry over 5%. Every sample yielded at least 6 million isolated PBMCs. Source material: blood. This TCR was sampled from a man between 18 and 29 years old in good health.

The CDR3 sequence is CAWERRQYTEAFF. CDR3 nucleotides: TGTGCCTGGGAAAGGCGACAGTACACTGAAGCTTTCTTT. The chain recombines TRBV30 with TRBJ1-1, with D possibly matching TRBD1 (5 bases). V shed 5 bases and J shed 3 bases, with 13 bases lying between them. From germline, CDR1 is GTSNPN and CDR2 SVGIG (reference sequence). This CDR3 is 13 amino acids long.